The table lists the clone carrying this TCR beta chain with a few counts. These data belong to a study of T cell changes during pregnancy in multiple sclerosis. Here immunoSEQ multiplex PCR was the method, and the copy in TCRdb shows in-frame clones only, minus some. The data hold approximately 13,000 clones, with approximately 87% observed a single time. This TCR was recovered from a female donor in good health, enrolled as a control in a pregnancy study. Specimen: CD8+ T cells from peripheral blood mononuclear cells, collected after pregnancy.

CDR3 DNA: TGCGCCAGCAGCTTGGTCGGGGGGCGAGGAAACACCATATATTTT. Amino acids: CASSLVGGRGNTIYF. V and J are TRBV5-1 and TRBJ1-3; the D gene is possibly TRBD1 (6 bases). The CDR3 loop spans 15 amino acids. Trimming removed 0 bases at V and 4 bases at J, with 11 bases between. CDR1 and CDR2 (germline): SGHRS, YFSETQ.